What follows is one TCR beta chain and its context. Its specificity is not known. This CDR3 has 15 amino acids. These data belong to a study of CXCR3-negative and CXCR3-positive naive CD8 T cells. Study outcomes and limitations: Comparably high diversity was seen in both naive subsets, and much lower diversity in memory CD8+ cells. Both naive subsets, CXCR3-negative and CXCR3-positive, displayed similar TRBV-TRBJ usage, unlike memory cells.

TRB cDNA was prepared as libraries by UMI-labeled 5' RACE. TCRdb reprocessed the 5' RACE reads and reports one entry per CDR3 protein, with no DNA. Listed are over 100,000 distinct CDR3 sequences; approximately 0.46% falls within the top ten. The sample comprised naive CXCR3- CD8+ T cells from blood. The sample's subset: CD45RO-CCR7+CD27+CD95- naive CD8+ T cells lacking CXCR3 (TNR3-). The chain carries TRBV12-3 or TRBV12-4 and TRBJ1-2; checking the TCRdb D call of TRBD1 is not possible without DNA. The source of this sequence is a human donor in good health. Some clones in this sample may be carry-over from other donors' samples. CDR3 sequence reads: CASAAAGQGAYGYTF.